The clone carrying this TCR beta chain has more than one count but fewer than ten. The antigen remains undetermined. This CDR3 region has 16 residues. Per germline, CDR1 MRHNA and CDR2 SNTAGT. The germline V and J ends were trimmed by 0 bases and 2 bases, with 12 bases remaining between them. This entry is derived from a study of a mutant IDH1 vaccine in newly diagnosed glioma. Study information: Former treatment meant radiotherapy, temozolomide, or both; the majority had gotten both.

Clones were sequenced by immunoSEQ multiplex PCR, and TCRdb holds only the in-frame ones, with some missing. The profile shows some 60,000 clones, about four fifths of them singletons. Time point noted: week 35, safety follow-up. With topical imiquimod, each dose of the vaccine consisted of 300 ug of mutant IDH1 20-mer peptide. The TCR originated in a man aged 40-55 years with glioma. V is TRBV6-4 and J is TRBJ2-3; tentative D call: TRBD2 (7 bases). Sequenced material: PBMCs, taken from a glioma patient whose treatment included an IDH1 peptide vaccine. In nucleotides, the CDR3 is TGTGCCAGCAGTGACTCGTCGGGGGGCTCCACAGATACGCAGTATTTT. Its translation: CASSDSSGGSTDTQYF.